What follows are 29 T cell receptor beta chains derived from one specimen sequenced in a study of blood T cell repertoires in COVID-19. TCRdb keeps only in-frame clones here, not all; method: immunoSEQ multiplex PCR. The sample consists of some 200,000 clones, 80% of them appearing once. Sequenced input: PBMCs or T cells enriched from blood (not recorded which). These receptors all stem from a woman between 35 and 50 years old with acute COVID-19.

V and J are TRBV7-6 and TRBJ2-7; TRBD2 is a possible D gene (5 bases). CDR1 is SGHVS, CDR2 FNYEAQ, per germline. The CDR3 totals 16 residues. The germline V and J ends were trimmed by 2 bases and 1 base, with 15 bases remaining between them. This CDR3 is CASSLRVGSGSYEQYF. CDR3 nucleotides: TGTGCCAGCAGCTTAAGAGTAGGGTCGGGATCCTACGAGCAGTACTTC.

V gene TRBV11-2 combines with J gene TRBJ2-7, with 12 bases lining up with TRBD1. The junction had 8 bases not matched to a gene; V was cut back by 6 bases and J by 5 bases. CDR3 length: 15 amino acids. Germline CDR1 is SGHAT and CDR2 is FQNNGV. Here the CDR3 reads CASSPHRDRGHEQYF. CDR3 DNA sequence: TGTGCCAGCAGTCCCCACCGGGACAGGGGGCACGAGCAGTACTTC. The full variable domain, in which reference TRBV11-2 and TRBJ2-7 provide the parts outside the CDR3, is EAGVAQSPRYKIIEKRQSVAFWCNPISGHATLYWYQQILGQGPKLLIQFQNNGVVDDSQLPKDRFSAERLKGVDSTLKIQPAKLEDSAVYLCASSPHRDRGHEQYFGPGTRLTVT.

As DNA, the CDR3 is TGTGCCAGCAGTCCGACGAGGGGGAGAGATGGCTACACCTTC. The encoded protein is CASSPTRGRDGYTF. The genes are TRBV28 and TRBJ1-2; TRBD1 is a possible D gene (6 bases). CDR1 and CDR2 from the germline V gene are MDHEN and SYDVKM. V was clipped by 5 bases and J by 6 bases, with 16 bases between them. There are 14 residues in the CDR3.

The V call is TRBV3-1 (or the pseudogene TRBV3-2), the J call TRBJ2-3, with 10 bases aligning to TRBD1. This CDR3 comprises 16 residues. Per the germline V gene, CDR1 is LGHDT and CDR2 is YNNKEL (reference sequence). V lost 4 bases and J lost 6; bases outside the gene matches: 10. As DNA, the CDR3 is TGTGCCAGCAGCCCACTCAAGGGACAGGGGTGCGATACGCAGTATTTT. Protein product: CASSPLKGQGCDTQYF.

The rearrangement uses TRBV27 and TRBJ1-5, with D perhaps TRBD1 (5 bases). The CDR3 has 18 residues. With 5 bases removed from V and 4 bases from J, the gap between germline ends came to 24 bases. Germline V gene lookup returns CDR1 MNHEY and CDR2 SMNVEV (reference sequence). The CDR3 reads CASSKRGTSKLYNQPQHF. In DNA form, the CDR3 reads TGTGCCAGCAGTAAAAGAGGGACTTCAAAGCTCTATAATCAGCCCCAGCATTTT.

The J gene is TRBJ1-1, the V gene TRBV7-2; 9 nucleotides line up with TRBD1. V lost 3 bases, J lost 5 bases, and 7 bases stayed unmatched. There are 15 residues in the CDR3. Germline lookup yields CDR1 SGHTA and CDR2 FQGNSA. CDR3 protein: CASSFTYRGQTEAFF. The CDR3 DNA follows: TGTGCCAGCAGCTTCACGTACAGGGGGCAAACTGAAGCTTTCTTT.

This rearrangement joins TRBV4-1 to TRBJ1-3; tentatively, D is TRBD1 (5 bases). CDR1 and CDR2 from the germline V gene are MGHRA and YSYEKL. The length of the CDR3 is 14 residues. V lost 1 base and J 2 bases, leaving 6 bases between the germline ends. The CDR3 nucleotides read TGCGCCAGCAGCCAAGCGGGGGCTGGAAACACCATATATTTT. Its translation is CASSQAGAGNTIYF.

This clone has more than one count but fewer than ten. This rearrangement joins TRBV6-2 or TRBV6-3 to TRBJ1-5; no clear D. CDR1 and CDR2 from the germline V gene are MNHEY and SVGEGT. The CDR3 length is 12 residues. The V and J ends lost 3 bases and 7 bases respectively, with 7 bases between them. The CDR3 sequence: CASSYWPQPQHF. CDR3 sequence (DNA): TGTGCCAGCAGTTATTGGCCCCAGCCCCAGCATTTT.

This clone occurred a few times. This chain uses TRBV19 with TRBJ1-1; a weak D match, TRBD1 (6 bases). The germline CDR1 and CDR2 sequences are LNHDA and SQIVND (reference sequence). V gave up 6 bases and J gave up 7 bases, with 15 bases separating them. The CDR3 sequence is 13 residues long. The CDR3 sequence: CASRLRGEGEAFF. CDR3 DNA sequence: TGTGCCAGTAGACTCAGGGGTGAAGGTGAAGCTTTCTTT.

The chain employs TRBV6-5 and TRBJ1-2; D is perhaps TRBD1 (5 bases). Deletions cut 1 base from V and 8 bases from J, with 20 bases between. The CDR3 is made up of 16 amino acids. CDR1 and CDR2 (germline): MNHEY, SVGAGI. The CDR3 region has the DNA TGTGCCAGCAGTTACTTTCAGGGCGCCGCCGTCGAGGGCTACACCTTC. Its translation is CASSYFQGAAVEGYTF.

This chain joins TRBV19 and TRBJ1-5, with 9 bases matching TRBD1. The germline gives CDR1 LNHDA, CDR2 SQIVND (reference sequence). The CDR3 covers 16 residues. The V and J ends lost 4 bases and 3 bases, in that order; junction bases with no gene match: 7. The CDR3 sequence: CASSTPDRGNNQPQHF. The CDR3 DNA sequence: TGTGCCAGTAGTACGCCGGACAGGGGAAACAATCAGCCCCAGCATTTT. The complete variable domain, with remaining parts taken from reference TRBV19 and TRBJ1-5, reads DGGITQSPKYLFRKEGQNVTLSCEQNLNHDAMYWYRQDPGQGLRLIYYSQIVNDFQKGDIAEGYSVSREKKESFPLTVTSAQKNPTAFYLCASSTPDRGNNQPQHFGDGTRLSIL.

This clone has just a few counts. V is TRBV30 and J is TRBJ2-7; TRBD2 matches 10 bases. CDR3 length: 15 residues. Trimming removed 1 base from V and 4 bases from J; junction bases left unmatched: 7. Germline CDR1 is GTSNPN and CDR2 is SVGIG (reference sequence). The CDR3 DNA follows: TGTGCCTGGAGTGGGAGCGGGAGGGGCGGGTACGAGCAGTACTTC. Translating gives CAWSGSGRGGYEQYF. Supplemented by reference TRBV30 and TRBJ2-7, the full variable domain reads SQTIHQWPATLVQPVGSPLSLECTVEGTSNPNLYWYRQAAGRGLQLLFYSVGIGQISSEVPQNLSASRPQDRQFILSSKKLLLSDSGFYLCAWSGSGRGGYEQYFGPGTRLTVT.

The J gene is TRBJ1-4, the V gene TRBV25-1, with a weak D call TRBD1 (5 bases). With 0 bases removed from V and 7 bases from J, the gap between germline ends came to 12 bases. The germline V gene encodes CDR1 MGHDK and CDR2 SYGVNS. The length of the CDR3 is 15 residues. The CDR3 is CASSEYGGSSEKLFF. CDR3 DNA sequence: TGTGCCAGCAGTGAATATGGGGGGTCCAGTGAAAAACTGTTTTTT.

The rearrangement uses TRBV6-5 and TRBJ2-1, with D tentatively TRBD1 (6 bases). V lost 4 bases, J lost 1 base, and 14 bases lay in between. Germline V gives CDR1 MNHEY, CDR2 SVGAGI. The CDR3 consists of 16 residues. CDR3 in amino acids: CASSSVTGKSYNEQFF. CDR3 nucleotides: TGTGCCAGCAGTTCCGTCACAGGGAAATCCTACAATGAGCAGTTCTTC.

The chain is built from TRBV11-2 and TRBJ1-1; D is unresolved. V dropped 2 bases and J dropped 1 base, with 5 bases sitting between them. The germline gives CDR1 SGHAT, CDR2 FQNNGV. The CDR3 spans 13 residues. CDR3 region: CASSLYGNTEAFF. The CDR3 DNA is TGTGCCAGCAGCTTATACGGGAACACTGAAGCTTTCTTT.

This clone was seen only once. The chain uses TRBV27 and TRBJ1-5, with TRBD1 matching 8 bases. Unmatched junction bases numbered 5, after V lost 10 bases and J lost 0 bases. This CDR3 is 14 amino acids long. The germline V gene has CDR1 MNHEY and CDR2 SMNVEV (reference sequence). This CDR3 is CATRGPNSNQPQHF. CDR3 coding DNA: TGTGCCACCAGGGGGCCTAATAGCAATCAGCCCCAGCATTTT.

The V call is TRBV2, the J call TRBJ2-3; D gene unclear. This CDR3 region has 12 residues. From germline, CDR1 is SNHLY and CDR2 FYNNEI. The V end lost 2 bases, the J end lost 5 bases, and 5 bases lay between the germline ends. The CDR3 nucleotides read TGTGCCAGCAGTGAAAGCCGAGATACGCAGTATTTT. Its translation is CASSESRDTQYF.

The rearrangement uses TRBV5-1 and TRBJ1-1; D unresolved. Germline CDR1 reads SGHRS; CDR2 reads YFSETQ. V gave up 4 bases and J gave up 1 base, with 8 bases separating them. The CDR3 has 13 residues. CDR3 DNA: TGCGCCAGCAGCCTGACACAGAACACTGAAGCTTTCTTT. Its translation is CASSLTQNTEAFF.

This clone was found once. The CDR3 reads CAWGNRQGYGYTF. The CDR3 coding sequence is TGTGCCTGGGGCAATCGACAGGGTTATGGCTACACCTTC. V usage is TRBV30 and J usage is TRBJ1-2; TRBD1 matches at 7 bases. Per germline, CDR1 GTSNPN and CDR2 SVGIG (reference sequence). Trimming at V came to 5 bases and at J to 5 bases, leaving 8 bases not matched to a gene. CDR3 size: 13 residues.

This chain's CDR3 is CAWSFSPTSGGTDTQYF. The CDR3, as DNA: TGTGCCTGGAGTTTCTCCCCTACTAGCGGGGGCACAGATACGCAGTATTTT. This rearrangement joins TRBV30 to TRBJ2-3, with TRBD2 matching over 10 bases. V gave up 2 bases and J gave up 1 base; unmatched junction bases: 9. The germline V gene has CDR1 GTSNPN and CDR2 SVGIG (reference sequence). The CDR3 loop spans 17 amino acids.

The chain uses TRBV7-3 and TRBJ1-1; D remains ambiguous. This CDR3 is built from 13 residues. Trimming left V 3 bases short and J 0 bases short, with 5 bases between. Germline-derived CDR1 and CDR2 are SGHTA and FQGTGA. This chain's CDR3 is CASSFGLNTEAFF. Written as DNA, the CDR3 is TGTGCCAGCAGCTTCGGTCTGAACACTGAAGCTTTCTTT.

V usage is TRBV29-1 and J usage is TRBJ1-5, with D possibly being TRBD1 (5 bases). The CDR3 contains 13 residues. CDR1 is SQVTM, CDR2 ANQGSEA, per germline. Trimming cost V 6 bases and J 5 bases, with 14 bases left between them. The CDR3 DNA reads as TGCAGCGTCAAGGATGGGGGGGATCAGCCCCAGCATTTT. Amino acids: CSVKDGGDQPQHF.

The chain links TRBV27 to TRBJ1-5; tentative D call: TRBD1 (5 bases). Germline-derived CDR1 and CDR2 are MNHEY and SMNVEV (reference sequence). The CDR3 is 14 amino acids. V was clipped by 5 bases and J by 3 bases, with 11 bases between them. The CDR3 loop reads CASSESGYNQPQHF. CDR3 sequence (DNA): TGTGCCAGCAGTGAATCAGGGTACAATCAGCCCCAGCATTTT.

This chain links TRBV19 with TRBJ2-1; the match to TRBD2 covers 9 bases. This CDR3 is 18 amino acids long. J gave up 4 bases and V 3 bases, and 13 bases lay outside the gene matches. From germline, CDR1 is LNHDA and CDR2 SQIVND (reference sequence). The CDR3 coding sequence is TGTGCCAGTAGTATCCGAGCGGGAGGCCTCCAAGCTTACAATGAGCAGTTCTTC. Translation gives CASSIRAGGLQAYNEQFF.

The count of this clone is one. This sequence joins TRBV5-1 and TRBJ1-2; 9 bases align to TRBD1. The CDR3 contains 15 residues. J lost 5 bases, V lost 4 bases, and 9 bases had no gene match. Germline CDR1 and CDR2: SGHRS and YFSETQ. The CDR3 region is CASSMTGTGTYGYTF. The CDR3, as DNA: TGCGCCAGCAGCATGACCGGGACAGGGACGTATGGCTACACCTTC.

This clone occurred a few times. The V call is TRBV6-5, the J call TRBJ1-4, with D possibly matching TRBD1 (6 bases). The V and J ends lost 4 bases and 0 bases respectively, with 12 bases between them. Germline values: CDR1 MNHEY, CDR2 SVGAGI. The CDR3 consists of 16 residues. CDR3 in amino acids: CASSSPGHTTNEKLFF. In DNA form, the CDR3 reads TGTGCCAGCAGTTCACCGGGACATACAACTAATGAAAAACTGTTTTTT.

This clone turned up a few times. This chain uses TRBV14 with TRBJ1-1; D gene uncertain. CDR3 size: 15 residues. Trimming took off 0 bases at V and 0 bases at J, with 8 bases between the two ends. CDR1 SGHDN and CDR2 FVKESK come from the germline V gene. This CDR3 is CASSQEGAVNTEAFF. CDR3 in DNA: TGTGCCAGCAGCCAAGAGGGCGCAGTGAACACTGAAGCTTTCTTT.

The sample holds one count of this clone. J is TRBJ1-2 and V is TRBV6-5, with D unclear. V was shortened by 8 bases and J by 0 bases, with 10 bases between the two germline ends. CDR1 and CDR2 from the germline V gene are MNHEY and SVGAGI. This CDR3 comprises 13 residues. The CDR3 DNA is TGTGCCAGCTCGCTGGCAGCTAACTATGGCTACACCTTC. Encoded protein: CASSLAANYGYTF.

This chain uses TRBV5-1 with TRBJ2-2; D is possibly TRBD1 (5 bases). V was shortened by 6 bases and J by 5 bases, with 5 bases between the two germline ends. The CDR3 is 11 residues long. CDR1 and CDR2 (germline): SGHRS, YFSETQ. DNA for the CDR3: TGCGCCAGCAAGGGGACCGGGGAGCTGTTTTTT. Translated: CASKGTGELFF.